The 12 T cell receptor beta chains below were found in one sample sequenced in a study of shared clonotypes between healthy human individuals. Assay used: immunoSEQ multiplex PCR; TCRdb lists only in-frame clones, some missing. The sample includes 500,000 to 700,000 clones, 85% to 95% of them seen just once. Naive CD8 cells lacked CD45RO and underwent positive selection for CCR7, leaving out terminally differentiated effector memory CD45RA+ cells. Sample: naive CD8+ T cells sorted from blood. The receptor source for this set is a woman aged 30 to 39 in good health.

The chain combines TRBV7-8 with TRBJ2-7, with D perhaps matching TRBD1 (6 bases). Germline assignment: CDR1 SGHVS and CDR2 FQNEAQ. V was trimmed by 1 base and J by 2 bases, leaving 12 bases between them. CDR3 size: 15 residues. In nucleotides, the CDR3 is TGTGCCAGCAGCTTAGGTCAGGGGCTTACCTACGAGCAGTACTTC. Protein: CASSLGQGLTYEQYF.

The chain joins TRBV4-1 to TRBJ1-1; a possible D gene is TRBD1 (5 bases). In germline, CDR1 is MGHRA, CDR2 YSYEKL. Trimming cost V 1 base and J 4 bases, with 16 bases left between them. The CDR3 contains 16 residues. CDR3 in DNA: TGCGCCAGCAGCCAAGTCGAAGGGCAGGGCTTCACTGAAGCTTTCTTT. Translation: CASSQVEGQGFTEAFF.

In nucleotides, the CDR3 is TGTGCCAGTAGTATAGTTGGGGGGTCGGACGAGCAGTACTTC. It specifies CASSIVGGSDEQYF. This chain connects TRBV19 to TRBJ2-7; D possibly corresponds to TRBD2 (6 bases). Germline CDR1 reads LNHDA; CDR2 reads SQIVND (reference sequence). Trimming took 1 base from V and 5 from J, leaving 12 bases between them. This CDR3 comprises 14 residues. Combining the CDR3 with reference TRBV19 and TRBJ2-7 gives the whole variable domain DGGITQSPKYLFRKEGQNVTLSCEQNLNHDAMYWYRQDPGQGLRLIYYSQIVNDFQKGDIAEGYSVSREKKESFPLTVTSAQKNPTAFYLCASSIVGGSDEQYFGPGTRLTVT.

The chain has TRBV7-8 and TRBJ2-7, with 9 bases matching TRBD2. The V gene's germline CDR1 is SGHVS and CDR2 FQNEAQ. This CDR3 contains 17 residues. Trimming took 4 bases from V and 8 from J; bases not matched to a gene: 18. CDR3 amino acids: CASSSPHRTSVTPQQYF. CDR3 coding DNA: TGTGCCAGCAGCTCCCCCCACCGGACTAGCGTCACTCCCCAGCAGTACTTC.

This chain uses TRBV2 with TRBJ2-3, with no clear D. The CDR3 spans 13 residues. Between the trimmed V and J ends, which lost 6 bases and 2 bases, there was a span of 9 bases. The germline V gene has CDR1 SNHLY and CDR2 FYNNEI. CDR3 nucleotides: TGTGCCAGCAGCCGACACTACACAGATACGCAGTATTTT. Residues: CASSRHYTDTQYF.

Concerning this clone itself: The sample contains more than one DNA sequence encoding this CDR3. The chain carries TRBV28 and TRBJ1-1, with D unclear. The germline V and J ends were trimmed by 3 bases and 5 bases, with 7 bases remaining between them. This CDR3 has 12 amino acids. The germline gives CDR1 MDHEN, CDR2 SYDVKM. DNA for the CDR3: TGTGCCAGCAGTTTGGGGTTGACTGAAGCTTTCTTT. It is translated as CASSLGLTEAFF.

The chain uses TRBV5-4 and TRBJ2-7; 11 nucleotides line up with TRBD2. The germline CDR1 and CDR2 sequences are SGHNT and YYREEE (reference sequence). The CDR3 has 16 amino acids. The V segment lost 4 bases and the J segment 0 bases; nucleotides outside the gene matches: 6. CDR3 sequence reads: CASSAGLADLSYEQYF. The CDR3 bases are TGTGCCAGCAGCGCGGGACTAGCGGACCTCTCCTACGAGCAGTACTTC. The full variable domain, in which reference TRBV5-4 and TRBJ2-7 provide the parts outside the CDR3, is ETGVTQSPTHLIKTRGQQVTLRCSSQSGHNTVSWYQQALGQGPQFIFQYYREEENGRGNFPPRFSGLQFPNYSSELNVNALELDDSALYLCASSAGLADLSYEQYFGPGTRLTVT.

This clone has a single count. The rearrangement joins TRBV15 to TRBJ2-7, with D possibly called TRBD1 or TRBD2 (6 bases each). Germline V gene data show CDR1 as LNHNV and CDR2 as YYDKDF (reference sequence). V was pared by 3 bases and J by 4 bases, with 16 bases between. This CDR3 is 15 amino acids long. CDR3 amino acids: CATSSSRGALYEQYF. CDR3 DNA sequence: TGTGCCACCAGCAGCTCTAGGGGGGCCCTATACGAGCAGTACTTC.

The chain joins TRBV27 to TRBJ2-2; D might be TRBD2 (5 bases). CDR1 and CDR2 from the germline V gene are MNHEY and SMNVEV (reference sequence). Trimming left V 5 bases short and J 1 base short, with 8 bases between. This CDR3 is built from 14 residues. The CDR3 here is CASSGGMNTGELFF. For the CDR3, the DNA is TGTGCCAGCAGTGGAGGAATGAACACCGGGGAGCTGTTTTTT.

This clone was picked up a small number of times. In the same sample, other DNA sequences code for this CDR3. CDR3 nucleotides: TGTGCCAGCAGCTTAGGAGGGGGGAACACTGAAGCTTTCTTT. Translating it yields CASSLGGGNTEAFF. V gene TRBV7-9 combines with J gene TRBJ1-1, with D tentatively TRBD1 (6 bases). The CDR3 runs to 14 residues. Germline V lookup: CDR1 SEHNR, CDR2 FQNEAQ (reference sequence). V lost 1 base and J lost 1, with 7 bases in between.

J is TRBJ1-2 and V is TRBV4-1; D ambiguous. This CDR3 region has 15 residues. Germline V gene data show CDR1 as MGHRA and CDR2 as YSYEKL. Trimming shortened V by 4 bases and J by 0 bases, and 12 bases separated the two germline ends. The CDR3 spells CASSLQGLANYGYTF. DNA for the CDR3: TGCGCCAGCAGCCTGCAAGGACTAGCTAACTATGGCTACACCTTC.

V usage is TRBV6-5 and J usage is TRBJ2-3; D not resolved. The CDR3 is 15 residues long. V was trimmed by 4 bases and J by 0 bases, leaving 11 bases between them. Germline V gene lookup returns CDR1 MNHEY and CDR2 SVGAGI. CDR3 sequence reads: CASSWADPSTDTQYF. The CDR3 DNA follows: TGTGCCAGCAGTTGGGCGGACCCTAGCACAGATACGCAGTATTTT.